These T cell receptor beta chains were read from a single sample in a study of T cell responses to AZD1222 COVID-19 vaccine. Libraries were prepared by immunoSEQ multiplex PCR; TCRdb keeps only in-frame clonotypes and omits some of them. The data show about 94,000 clones, roughly 85% seen once. The sequences come from peripheral blood, collected 28 days after the second AZD1222 dose. All receptors come from an adult who received the AZD1222 COVID-19 vaccine. The CDR3 runs from the conserved cysteine through the conserved F or W. A D gene is named only where the DNA matches it firmly. Size is omitted from some rows. Given values are once, few, many or a class for expanded clones.

size	J	V	D	DNA	CDR3
-	TRBJ1-2	TRBV4-3	-	TGCGCCAGCAGCCAAGCAGGGGTCTATGGCTACACCTTC	CASSQAGVYGYTF
-	TRBJ1-1	TRBV5-1	-	TGCGCCAGCAGCTTGGGGCCCGTAGGGAACACTGAAGCTTTCTTT	CASSLGPVGNTEAFF
-	TRBJ1-1	TRBV18	-	TGTGCCAGCTCACCTTCCACCCTGAACACTGAAGCTTTCTTT	CASSPSTLNTEAFF
-	TRBJ2-3	TRBV10-1	TRBD2	TGCGCCAGCAGTGAGTCGCCTAGCGGGGGCACAGATACGCAGTATTTT	CASSESPSGGTDTQYF
-	TRBJ1-3	TRBV2	-	TGTGCCACCGTTTACGGCCGAAGCTCTGGAAACACCATATATTTT	CATVYGRSSGNTIYF
few	TRBJ2-5	TRBV7-9	-	TGTGCCAGCAGACGTTGGCAGGTTGAGGCCCAGTACTTC	CASRRWQVEAQYF
-	TRBJ2-3	TRBV6-4	TRBD2	TGTGCCAGCAATCACCGGACTACCTTAGGGGAGGGGACGCAGTATTTT	CASNHRTTLGEGTQYF
-	TRBJ2-5	TRBV28	TRBD1	TGTGCCAGCAGTCCCCCGTCCGGGACAGTCAGGGAGACCCAGTACTTC	CASSPPSGTVRETQYF
-	TRBJ1-2	TRBV29-1	-	TGCAGCGTCCTCCAGGGAAGCTATGGCTACACCTTC	CSVLQGSYGYTF
-	TRBJ2-2	TRBV30	TRBD2	TGTGCCTGGAGCGACGGGGGGGCCGGGGAGCTGTTTTTT	CAWSDGGAGELFF
-	TRBJ2-1	TRBV30	-	TGTGCCTGGACCTTACAGGGTGCGCAGTTCTTC	CAWTLQGAQFF
-	TRBJ1-6	TRBV6-2/TRBV6-3	-	TGTGCCAGCAGTTTGGCGTACCGGGACGGCGGATTTCCCCTCCACTTT	CASSLAYRDGGFPLHF
-	TRBJ2-1	TRBV5-1	-	TGCGCCAGCAGCGGGGTTAGGATGAGCTCCTACAATGAGCAGTTCTTC	CASSGVRMSSYNEQFF
-	TRBJ2-1	TRBV6-4	-	TGTGCCAGCAGTGACTCGAGGCTAGCGAACTCCTACAATGAGCAGTTCTTC	CASSDSRLANSYNEQFF
-	TRBJ2-7	TRBV5-6	-	TGTGCCAGCAGCTCGGCCTTTAGGTACGAGCAGTACTTC	CASSSAFRYEQYF
-	TRBJ2-7	TRBV3-1/TRBV3-2	TRBD1	TGTGCCAGCAGCCAAGGACAGGGGAGTTCCTCCGAGCAGTACTTC	CASSQGQGSSSEQYF